This TCR beta chain appears in the sequencing data of a study of breast tumors, draining lymph nodes, adjacent tissues. Breast cancer patients provided tissue from their axillary draining lymph nodes. MiXCR, run by TCRdb on the multiplex PCR reads, gives a single entry per CDR3 protein. Among approximately 170,000 distinct CDR3 sequences listed, approximately 30% were seen once. Study observations and caveats: Data only fit, rather than demonstrated, lymph node origin of most tumor T cells. Tumors had less TCR diversity than lymph nodes, more than nontumor tissue. Compared with basal-like, luminal-like tumors shared significantly more repertoire with nontumor tissue.

This clonotype was detected many times. The antigen is unknown. This clonotype was sampled from a female donor with breast cancer. Some clones in this sample may be carry-over from other donors' samples. What was sequenced was axillary lymph node tissue.

The CDR3 coding sequence is TGTGCCAGTAGTATAGATCGCAGGGTACCGAATCAGCCCCAGCATTTT. It is translated as CASSIDRRVPNQPQHF. The rearrangement joins TRBV19 to TRBJ1-5, with D possibly being TRBD1 (5 bases). The V gene's germline CDR1 is LNHDA and CDR2 SQIVND (reference sequence). The CDR3 runs to 16 residues. Trimming cost V 0 bases and J 4 bases, with 13 bases left between them.